Listed below are T cell receptor beta chains from one sample, sequenced in a study of blood T cell repertoires in COVID-19. Profiled with immunoSEQ multiplex PCR; TCRdb holds only in-frame clones, not every one. This sample has 120,000 to 150,000 clones, with under 80% found just once. What was sequenced was peripheral blood. The receptors were sampled from an elderly man with acute or convalescent COVID-19. Each CDR3 is given with its conserved first and last residue. D genes are given only for firm matches. Clone size appears in some rows only: once, few, many, or a class for an expanded clone.

>10|-|TRBJ2-7|TRBV20-1|TRBD1
TGCAGTGCTCAACAGGGGGGACAGTACTTC
CSAQQGGQYF
>19|-|TRBJ2-1|TRBV18|TRBD2
TGTGCCAGCTCACGCCCGGGACTAGCGGGGGGAAGCTCCTACAATGAGCAGTTCTTC
CASSRPGLAGGSSYNEQFF
>14|-|TRBJ1-5|TRBV29-1|TRBD1
TGCAGCGTCGCGACAGGGACAGTTGGACAGCCCCAGCATTTT
CSVATGTVGQPQHF
>17|-|TRBJ1-2|TRBV18|TRBD1
TGTGCCAGCTCACTCAGACGTGGACAGGGGACCAACTATGGCTACACCTTC
CASSLRRGQGTNYGYTF
>17|-|TRBJ2-3|TRBV4-2|-
TGTGCCAGCAGCCAACAACCCGGGACTCTCGGGGCAGATACGCAGTATTTT
CASSQQPGTLGADTQYF
>13|-|TRBJ1-2|TRBV30|-
TGTGCCTGGACCCTCGGCGGGGGGAATGGCTACACCTTC
CAWTLGGGNGYTF
>17|-|TRBJ2-1|TRBV15|TRBD2
TGTGCCACCAGCAGAGATCGGGCGGGGGGGCGCTGGGATGAGCAGTTCTTC
CATSRDRAGGRWDEQFF
>13|-|TRBJ2-1|TRBV2|-
TGTGCCAGCAGTGAAAGCTCGCGGGGTGAGCAGTTCTTC
CASSESSRGEQFF
>16|many|TRBJ1-2|TRBV2|-
TGTGCCAGCAGTCCGGGCAGGGAGGCGTTCAACTATGGCTACACCTTC
CASSPGREAFNYGYTF
>14|-|TRBJ1-6|TRBV15|-
TGTGCCACCAGCAGAGCAGGGGACCGGTCACCCCTCCACTTT
CATSRAGDRSPLHF
>13|-|TRBJ2-2|TRBV19|TRBD1
TGTGCCACCCGGGACAGGGGGACCGGGGAGCTGTTTTTT
CATRDRGTGELFF
>11|-|TRBJ2-3|TRBV12-3/TRBV12-4|-
TGTGCCAGCAGTTTCGGGGATACGCAGTATTTT
CASSFGDTQYF
>15|many|TRBJ1-5|TRBV5-6|TRBD1
TGTGCCAGCAGCGACAGGGGACTCAACAATCAGCCCCAGCATTTT
CASSDRGLNNQPQHF
>18|-|TRBJ1-6|TRBV27|-
TGTGCCAGCAGTTTAGGAACAGGGACGCGAGGGGGTAATTCACCCCTCCACTTT
CASSLGTGTRGGNSPLHF
>14|-|TRBJ1-5|TRBV18|-
TGTGCCAGCTCACCAACACATAGCAATCAGCCCCAGCATTTT
CASSPTHSNQPQHF
>16|-|TRBJ2-6|TRBV5-1|TRBD1
TGCGCCAGCCGCCGGGACAGGCTCTCTGGGGCCAACGTCCTGACTTTC
CASRRDRLSGANVLTF
>17|-|TRBJ2-2|TRBV5-6|TRBD1
TGTGCCAGCAGCTTGGCCGAGGGGACAGGGTACACCGGGGAGCTGTTTTTT
CASSLAEGTGYTGELFF
>15|-|TRBJ2-7|TRBV5-8|-
TGTGCCAGCAGCTTGGATCCAGGGTATAACGGCGAGCAGTACTTC
CASSLDPGYNGEQYF
>15|-|TRBJ2-5|TRBV7-2|TRBD1
TGTGCCAGCAGCTTAGCGCCGACAGGGTGGGAGACCCAGTACTTC
CASSLAPTGWETQYF
>14|-|TRBJ2-1|TRBV7-6|-
TGTGCCAGCAGCTTAGGCAGGGCGTCTAATGAGCAGTTCTTC
CASSLGRASNEQFF
>13|-|TRBJ2-1|TRBV12-3/TRBV12-4|-
TGTGCCAGCAAGTTTAAGCGGACGTATGAGCAGTTCTTC
CASKFKRTYEQFF
>14|-|TRBJ1-1|TRBV6-2/TRBV6-3|-
TGTGCCAGCAGTTTAACAGGGTCAAACACTGAAGCTTTCTTT
CASSLTGSNTEAFF
>12|-|TRBJ2-3|TRBV10-3|-
TGTGCCATCAGTGAGAGGACAGCTACGCAGTATTTT
CAISERTATQYF
>13|few|TRBJ1-2|TRBV29-1|-
TGCAGCGTGGAGGGGGGGGACGCCTATGGCTACACCTTC
CSVEGGDAYGYTF
>14|-|TRBJ1-1|TRBV7-9|-
TGTGCCAGCAGCTTCCAGGGCGGTCGAACTGAAGCTTTCTTT
CASSFQGGRTEAFF
>16|-|TRBJ1-4|TRBV7-9|TRBD1
TGTGCCAGCAGCTATACGACAGGGGTCGGTAATGAAAAACTGTTTTTT
CASSYTTGVGNEKLFF
>14|-|TRBJ1-2|TRBV3-1/TRBV3-2|-
TGTGCCAGCAGCCAAGGTCACAGGCCCTATGGCTACACCTTC
CASSQGHRPYGYTF
>13|once|TRBJ2-7|TRBV12-3/TRBV12-4|TRBD1
TGTGCCAGCAGTTTGGGGGACAGCTACGAGCAGTACTTC
CASSLGDSYEQYF
>14|-|TRBJ2-7|TRBV7-2|TRBD1
TGTGCCAGCAGCTTCGGGACAGGGGGTTACGAGCAGTACTTC
CASSFGTGGYEQYF
>14|-|TRBJ2-7|TRBV28|-
TGTGCCAGCAGTATACAGGGTTTAAGCTACGAGCAGTACTTC
CASSIQGLSYEQYF
>16|-|TRBJ2-6|TRBV7-8|TRBD1
TGTGCCAGCAGCTTAGTTAGGGGGCAAGTTGCCAACGTCCTGACTTTC
CASSLVRGQVANVLTF
>13|-|TRBJ2-2|TRBV12-5|-
TGTGCTAGTTCCACAGGGAACACCGGGGAGCTGTTTTTT
CASSTGNTGELFF
>17|-|TRBJ1-5|TRBV7-2|TRBD1
TGTGCCAGCAGCTTAGTCCCGGGACAGGCATACAATCAGCCCCAGCATTTT
CASSLVPGQAYNQPQHF
>14|-|TRBJ1-1|TRBV10-3|TRBD1
TGTGCCACCCGGATAGACAGGGAGAACACTGAAGCTTTCTTT
CATRIDRENTEAFF
>13|-|TRBJ1-4|TRBV5-1|-
TGCGCCAGCAGCCCCCAGGCTAATGAAAAACTGTTTTTT
CASSPQANEKLFF
>14|-|TRBJ2-2|TRBV7-9|-
TGTGCCAGCAGCTCCTCCACAGGGACCGGGGAGCTGTTTTTT
CASSSSTGTGELFF
>13|-|TRBJ2-4|TRBV2|-
TGTGCCAGCAGAGGGGGGGAGGCGAACATTCAGTACTTC
CASRGGEANIQYF
>15|-|TRBJ2-7|TRBV7-9|TRBD1
TGTGCCAGCAGCTTAGGACGGGGACAGGGCCCCGAGCAGTACTTC
CASSLGRGQGPEQYF
>13|-|TRBJ2-2|TRBV3-1/TRBV3-2|-
TGTGCCAGCAGCCAAGCAGGAGGCGGGGAGCTGTTTTTT
CASSQAGGGELFF
>16|-|TRBJ2-1|TRBV28|TRBD2
TGTGCCAGCAGTAGTAGCGGGGGGCCCCTCTACAATGAGCAGTTCTTC
CASSSSGGPLYNEQFF
>16|-|TRBJ1-1|TRBV7-8|TRBD1
TGTGCCAGCAGCTTAAGGGACAGGGGGCTGTACACTGAAGCTTTCTTT
CASSLRDRGLYTEAFF
>16|-|TRBJ1-1|TRBV3-1/TRBV3-2|-
TGTGCCAGCAGCCCGTCTCGTGGGGACGGGGGTGCTGAAGCTTTCTTT
CASSPSRGDGGAEAFF
>13|once|TRBJ2-2|TRBV9|TRBD2
TGTGCCAGCAGCCCTCTAGCGGCCGGGGAGCTGTTTTTT
CASSPLAAGELFF
>14|-|TRBJ2-2|TRBV19|TRBD1
TGTGCCAGTAGTATTACAGGGGTGGCCGGGGAGCTGTTTTTT
CASSITGVAGELFF
>10|-|TRBJ1-2|TRBV20-1|-
TGCAGTGGTTCAAACTATGGCTACACCTTC
CSGSNYGYTF
>14|few|TRBJ2-7|TRBV28|TRBD2
TGTGCCAGCAGTTTATGGGGAGGGGCGGGGGAGCAGTACTTC
CASSLWGGAGEQYF